This T cell receptor (beta chain) stems from a study of monozygotic twins with inflammatory bowel disease. TCRdb reprocessed the 5' RACE reads, keeping one entry per CDR3 protein, no DNA. The data include some 330,000 distinct CDR3 sequences; the top ten clones carry 5.6%. The germline V gene has CDR1 SGHRS and CDR2 YFSETQ. The CDR3 is 15 amino acids. The chain employs TRBV5-1 and TRBJ2-1. Sequencing input: blood. The TCR was taken from a human donor with ulcerative colitis or Crohn's disease, or a healthy co-twin of an affected twin (not recorded which). CDR3 sequence: CASSLDISSYNEQFF.